What follows is one TCR beta chain and its context. The antigen is undetermined. These data belong to a study of Ad26.COV2.S vaccination and SARS-CoV-2 variants. Overall study: A participant enrolled in the COV1001 Ad26.COV2.S trial arm provided the sample. Intramuscular Ad26.COV2.S at 5x10^10 or 1x10^11 viral particles. Study observations and caveats: Greater spike-specific TCR breadth was seen in vaccine recipients than in placebo recipients.

Germline values: CDR1 LGHNA, CDR2 YSLEER. Trimming pared 5 bases from V and 6 bases from J, leaving 18 bases between. The CDR3 loop spans 15 amino acids. Described treatment: some 20 received Ad26.COV2.S at low or high dose, single or two shots; about 5 received placebo; per-sample allocation not given. Samples analyzed were those drawn on day 63 after the first vaccine or placebo injection. TCRdb's table, derived via immunoSEQ multiplex PCR, lists solely in-frame clones and lacks some. The sample has approximately 350,000 clones, roughly 80% seen once. The TCR comes from a person aged 18-65 years who received the Ad26.COV2.S COVID-19 vaccine or a placebo. This chain joins TRBV4-3 and TRBJ2-3; perhaps TRBD1 as D (5 bases). Material: peripheral blood, obtained in a trial of Ad26.COV2.S vaccine versus placebo. CDR3 DNA: TGCGCCAGCAGCGACACGATGATTAAGGGGGATACGCAGTATTTT. Amino acids: CASSDTMIKGDTQYF.